Each of the 15 T cell receptor beta chains below was sequenced from the same sample in a study of metastatic and nonmetastatic thyroid tumors (dated by TCRdb to 2019 to 2021). The library was prepared using PCR. The run used an Illumina HiSeq 4000. TCRdb reworked the public reads: Q25 trimming with fastp, MiXCR clone assembly, productive beta chains retained. The sample includes thousands of clones, with about 45% observed a single time. Approximately 33% of the sample comes from the top ten. No patient had received any treatment before thyroid surgery. The material sequenced was tumor tissue. These receptors were taken from a male donor with papillary thyroid cancer or a benign thyroid nodule (not recorded which). Some clones in this sample may be carry-over from other donors' samples.

The V and J genes are TRBV27 and TRBJ2-7; tentative D call: TRBD2 (5 bases). This CDR3 is built from 13 residues. CDR1 and CDR2 from the germline V gene are MNHEY and SMNVEV (reference sequence). Deletions cut 5 bases from V and 5 bases from J, with 13 bases between. This chain's CDR3 is CASSPWTVDEQYF. The CDR3 DNA follows: TGTGCCAGCAGTCCTTGGACTGTCGACGAGCAGTACTTC.

The V gene is TRBV30, the J gene TRBJ2-7; D not resolved. Deletions cut 3 bases from V and 4 bases from J, with 13 bases between. Germline V lookup: CDR1 GTSNPN, CDR2 SVGIG (reference sequence). The length of the CDR3 is 13 residues. In nucleotides, the CDR3 is TGTGCCTGGAGAAGTGGGCCTTCTTACGAGCAGTACTTC. Protein sequence: CAWRSGPSYEQYF.

This clone has only a few counts. V and J are TRBV2 and TRBJ1-1; maybe TRBD1 (5 bases). This CDR3 has 13 amino acids. Germline loops: CDR1 SNHLY, CDR2 FYNNEI. The ends were cut back, 7 bases at V and 6 bases at J, with 15 bases in the middle. CDR3 residues: CASTLGTDSEAFF. The CDR3 DNA reads TGTGCCAGCACCCTCGGGACTGATTCTGAAGCTTTCTTT.

J is TRBJ1-2 and V is TRBV9; 8 bases are a match to TRBD1. In germline, CDR1 is SGDLS, CDR2 YYNGEE. With V trimmed by 3 bases and J by 6 bases, 10 bases remained unmatched. This CDR3 is built from 15 residues. The CDR3: CASSASSRTGNGYTF. The CDR3 region has the DNA TGTGCCAGCAGCGCCTCCTCCCGGACAGGGAATGGCTACACCTTC.

This clone was seen more than once but under ten times. This chain connects TRBV5-1 to TRBJ1-4; the D is unclear. Germline V gives CDR1 SGHRS, CDR2 YFSETQ. The germline V and J ends were trimmed by 4 bases and 2 bases, with 15 bases remaining between them. The CDR3 is made up of 16 amino acids. CDR3: CASSLGPPDTNEKLFF. Written as DNA, the CDR3 is TGCGCCAGCAGCCTAGGACCCCCCGACACTAATGAAAAACTGTTTTTT.

The DNA of the CDR3 is TGCGCCAGCAGCTTGGGTCAGACGCGGGGGGAGCAGTACTTC. Its protein product is CASSLGQTRGEQYF. The genes are TRBV5-1 and TRBJ2-7; 7 bases agree with TRBD2. The CDR3 has 14 residues. Trimming cost V 0 bases and J 7 bases; bases outside gene matches: 7. CDR1 and CDR2 from the germline V gene are SGHRS and YFSETQ. Complete variable domain (other parts from reference TRBV5-1 and TRBJ2-7): KAGVTQTPRYLIKTRGQQVTLSCSPISGHRSVSWYQQTPGQGLQFLFEYFSETQRNKGNFPGRFSGRQFSNSRSEMNVSTLELGDSALYLCASSLGQTRGEQYFGPGTRLTVT.

The chain joins TRBV11-2 to TRBJ1-1; D is uncertain. Looked up from germline, CDR1 is SGHAT and CDR2 is FQNNGV. The V gene lost 1 base and the J gene lost 2 bases, with 8 bases spanning the gap. The CDR3 totals 14 residues. CDR3 coding DNA: TGTGCCAGCAGCTTAGGGAATCTTAACACTGAAGCTTTCTTT. It codes for CASSLGNLNTEAFF.

The chain links TRBV20-1 to TRBJ1-4; 9 positions match TRBD1. The ends lost 4 bases at V and 8 bases at J; junction bases unmatched: 5. This CDR3 has 13 residues. Germline V CDR1 and CDR2: DFQATT, SNEGSKA (reference sequence). CDR3 sequence: CSAKTGGREKLFF. CDR3 bases: TGCAGTGCTAAGACAGGGGGAAGGGAAAAACTGTTTTTT.

The V call is TRBV6-1, the J call TRBJ2-7; 7 positions agree with TRBD2. In germline, CDR1 is MNHNS, CDR2 SASEGT. The junction had 11 bases not matched to a gene; V was cut back by 9 bases and J by 0 bases. This CDR3 spans 15 amino acids. The CDR3 spells CARLYLGGDSYEQYF. The DNA of the CDR3 is TGTGCCAGACTCTACCTTGGGGGGGACTCCTACGAGCAGTACTTC.

This clone was seen a few times. This rearrangement joins TRBV19 to TRBJ1-2; tentatively, D is TRBD1 (6 bases). V gave up 8 bases and J gave up 4 bases, with 17 bases separating them. There are 14 residues in the CDR3. The germline V gene encodes CDR1 LNHDA and CDR2 SQIVND (reference sequence). CDR3 bases: TGTGCCAGTGGGGGCCAATCCCTCTTCTATGGCTACACCTTC. Its protein product is CASGGQSLFYGYTF.

This chain links TRBV13 with TRBJ1-2, with D maybe TRBD1 (5 bases). CDR3 length: 12 residues. V was clipped by 3 bases and J by 8 bases, with 10 bases between them. The germline V gene encodes CDR1 PRHDT and CDR2 FYEKMQ (reference sequence). CDR3 nucleotide sequence: TGTGCCAGCAGCTTGGGTAGGGGCGGCTACACCTTC. Protein: CASSLGRGGYTF.

This clone has only one observation. For the CDR3, the DNA is TGTGCCAGCAGCGTAGCGGGCGGAGGGGGCGAGCAGTACTTC. Protein: CASSVAGGGGEQYF. The rearrangement joins TRBV9 to TRBJ2-7; perhaps D is TRBD1 or TRBD2 (6 bases each). The CDR3 sequence is 14 residues long. The germline gives CDR1 SGDLS, CDR2 YYNGEE. The germline V and J ends were trimmed by 0 bases and 6 bases, with 13 bases remaining between them.

There are a few counts of this clone. The chain carries TRBV24-1 and TRBJ2-3; D may be TRBD1 (5 bases). CDR3 length: 15 residues. CDR1 is KGHDR, CDR2 SFDVKD, per germline. V lost 2 bases and J 5 bases, leaving 13 bases between the germline ends. For the CDR3, the DNA is TGTGCCACCAGTGATTGGTCACAGGAAAAAGATACGCAGTATTTT. It encodes CATSDWSQEKDTQYF.

Turning to this clone: Germline and junction disagree at one end, which may indicate a read error. The chain combines TRBV7-7 with TRBJ2-1; possible D gene TRBD1, 6 bases. Germline lookup yields CDR1 SSHAT and CDR2 FNYEAQ (reference sequence). This CDR3 is 13 amino acids long. The DNA of the CDR3 is TGTGCTAGCACGCAGGGGCCGGACAATGAACAGTTCTTC. Encoded protein: CASTQGPDNEQFF.

This clone rates as large (0.1 to 1%). V is TRBV3-1 and J is TRBJ2-7; D unclear. The CDR3 is 13 amino acids. Deletions cut 4 bases from V and 0 bases from J, with 7 bases between. Per the germline V gene, CDR1 is LGHDT and CDR2 is YNNKEL (reference sequence). In nucleotides, the CDR3 is TGTGCCAGCAGCCCATCAGACTCCTACGAGCAGTACTTC. This translates into CASSPSDSYEQYF.